The 14 T cell receptor beta chains reported below all come from one sample, sequenced in a study of blood T cell repertoires in COVID-19. The protocol was immunoSEQ multiplex PCR, while the TCRdb copy is restricted to in-frame clones and leaves out a portion. Of under 150,000 clones in the sample, approximately 81% were seen once. Sequencing input: PBMCs or T cells enriched from blood (not recorded which). Every receptor here comes from a man aged 35 to 55 with acute COVID-19.

The chain couples TRBV9 to TRBJ2-2, with D possibly TRBD2 on 6 matching bases. The CDR3 consists of 19 residues. CDR1 and CDR2 from the germline V gene are SGDLS and YYNGEE. Trimming removed 2 bases from V and 0 bases from J, with 20 bases in between. Here the CDR3 reads CASSVSTTSSLANTGELFF. Written as DNA, the CDR3 is TGTGCCAGCAGCGTCTCGACGACTAGTTCCCTAGCGAACACCGGGGAGCTGTTTTTT.

The rearrangement joins TRBV3-1 (or the pseudogene TRBV3-2) to TRBJ2-7; 9 positions match TRBD2. Per the germline V gene, CDR1 is LGHDT and CDR2 is YNNKEL (reference sequence). The J segment lost 9 bases and the V segment lost 3 bases, leaving 3 bases of the junction unmatched. CDR3 length equals 12 residues. The CDR3 sequence: CASSHRTSAQYF. DNA for the CDR3: TGTGCCAGCAGCCACCGGACTAGCGCGCAGTACTTC.

The chain has TRBV5-4 and TRBJ1-2, with 12 bases lining up with TRBD1. The V gene end was trimmed by 0 bases and the J gene end by 8 bases; junction bases not matched to a gene: 8. The CDR3 totals 16 residues. Germline values: CDR1 SGHNT, CDR2 YYREEE (reference sequence). CDR3 sequence reads: CASSLDGGQGAGGYTF. CDR3 sequence (DNA): TGTGCCAGCAGCTTGGACGGGGGACAGGGGGCGGGCGGCTACACCTTC.

The chain recombines TRBV7-9 with TRBJ2-7, with 10 nucleotides matching TRBD1. The CDR3 is 15 amino acids. Losses at the gene ends were 4 bases for V and 4 bases for J; bases not matched to a gene: 7. CDR1 and CDR2 from the germline V gene are SEHNR and FQNEAQ (reference sequence). The CDR3 reads CASSSRDRGLYEQYF. The DNA of the CDR3 is TGTGCCAGCAGCTCCCGGGACAGGGGTTTATACGAGCAGTACTTC.

The chain employs TRBV28 and TRBJ1-6, with TRBD1 as a possible D gene (5 bases). V lost 5 bases and J lost 10, with 15 bases in between. The length of the CDR3 is 14 residues. Germline-derived CDR1 and CDR2 are MDHEN and SYDVKM. For the CDR3, the DNA is TGTGCCAGCAGTCCCGGGGGGATTGGGTCACCCCTCCACTTT. It specifies CASSPGGIGSPLHF.

This clone was seen once. Relative to the germline gene, one junction end is altered; a read error may explain this. This chain joins TRBV30 and TRBJ2-3; 7 nucleotides line up with TRBD2. The germline gives CDR1 GTSNPN, CDR2 SVGIG (reference sequence). The CDR3 runs 13 residues. The CDR3 DNA is TGTGCCTGGAGTCCTAGCGGTGCAAAAGGGGCCTTTTTT. Its translation: CAWSPSGAKGAFF.

This chain connects TRBV19 to TRBJ2-5; 13 bases match TRBD2. Germline V gene lookup returns CDR1 LNHDA and CDR2 SQIVND (reference sequence). V lost 5 bases to trimming and J lost 6 bases; unmatched junction nucleotides: 15. The CDR3 has 18 residues. Here the CDR3 reads CASSPLVTSGGAGKTQYF. The CDR3, as DNA: TGTGCCAGTAGTCCCCTGGTAACTAGCGGGGGGGCCGGGAAGACCCAGTACTTC.

This chain connects TRBV5-1 to TRBJ1-1; 8 nucleotides match TRBD1. V lost 0 bases and J lost 4; bases outside the gene matches: 8. This CDR3 comprises 16 residues. CDR1 and CDR2 (germline): SGHRS, YFSETQ. The CDR3 region is CASSLGLPGGVTEAFF. The CDR3 DNA sequence: TGCGCCAGCAGCTTGGGCCTCCCAGGGGGCGTCACTGAAGCTTTCTTT.

The chain couples TRBV28 to TRBJ1-2; 7 bases are shared with TRBD1. CDR1 is MDHEN and CDR2 is SYDVKM in the germline V gene. The CDR3 covers 12 residues. V was clipped by 6 bases and J by 7 bases; unmatched bases: 5. CDR3 DNA sequence: TGTGCCAGCAGGGTGTCAGGGGGTGGCTACACCTTC. Translating it yields CASRVSGGGYTF.

The rearrangement joins TRBV24-1 to TRBJ2-3; 7 bases align to TRBD2. The ends lost 1 base at V and 0 bases at J; junction bases unmatched: 3. The CDR3 sequence is 16 residues long. Germline V gene lookup returns CDR1 KGHDR and CDR2 SFDVKD. In DNA form, the CDR3 reads TGTGCCACCAGTGATTTAGTGGGGGGGAGCACAGATACGCAGTATTTT. It codes for CATSDLVGGSTDTQYF.

The genes are TRBV10-3 and TRBJ1-1; D might be TRBD1 (5 bases). The CDR3 is 17 residues long. The V gene's germline CDR1 is ENHRY and CDR2 SYGVKD. V dropped 4 bases and J dropped 4 bases, with 22 bases sitting between them. In DNA form, the CDR3 reads TGTGCCATCAGTGGGCTTGACAGAGGGTTCGGGAGCACTGAAGCTTTCTTT. This translates into CAISGLDRGFGSTEAFF.

This sequence joins TRBV27 and TRBJ2-1; TRBD2 agrees at 7 bases. The CDR3 covers 17 residues. Germline V lookup: CDR1 MNHEY, CDR2 SMNVEV (reference sequence). With V trimmed by 7 bases and J by 7 bases, 19 bases remained unmatched. The CDR3 spells CASISGLGRPQGNEQFF. The CDR3 nucleotides read TGTGCCAGCATCTCAGGGCTCGGGAGGCCTCAAGGAAATGAGCAGTTCTTC.

The rearrangement joins TRBV18 to TRBJ2-5; D might be TRBD1 (5 bases). Trimming stripped 3 bases from V and 2 bases from J, with 10 bases between. The CDR3 length is 14 residues. Germline V CDR1 and CDR2: KGHSH, LQKENI. The DNA of the CDR3 is TGTGCCAGCTCACCGGGCGACAGACAAGAGACCCAGTACTTC. Translation gives CASSPGDRQETQYF.

V gene TRBV30 combines with J gene TRBJ1-6; the D is unclear. This CDR3 contains 13 residues. Germline V CDR1 and CDR2: GTSNPN, SVGIG (reference sequence). V lost 5 bases and J 1 base, leaving 6 bases between the germline ends. The CDR3 here is CAWCNSYNSPLHF. DNA for the CDR3: TGTGCCTGGTGTAATTCCTATAATTCACCCCTCCACTTT.